The 16 T cell receptor beta chains below come from one sample, sequenced in a study of T cell repertoires in cytomegalovirus infection. These receptors are not linked to any known antigen. TCRdb reprocessed the reads via MiXCR and lists one record per CDR3 protein. Found here are a few hundred thousand distinct CDR3 sequences, about 27% of them singletons; the top ten hold 20%. The starting material was cultured PBMCs, obtained from culture after CMV antigen stimulation. The origin of the receptors is a human donor in good health (CMV status not recorded). Some clones in this sample may be carry-over from other donors' samples.

Of note for this clonotype: The junction shows a germline mismatch at one end, possibly a read error. The genes are TRBV7-7 and TRBJ2-5; D possibly matches TRBD1 or TRBD2 (5 bases each). Germline-derived CDR1 and CDR2 are SSHAT and FNYEAQ (reference sequence). The CDR3 length is 14 residues. In DNA form, the CDR3 reads TGTGCTAGCAGCTCCGGGACCGACCAAGAGACCCAGTACTTC. Protein sequence: CASSSGTDQETQYF.

This chain uses TRBV6-1 with TRBJ2-2, with 7 positions matching TRBD2. The V gene's germline CDR1 is MNHNS and CDR2 SASEGT. There are 14 residues in the CDR3. With 8 bases clipped from V and 0 bases from J, the junction kept 3 bases outside the gene matches. Here the CDR3 DNA reads TGTGCCAGCGGGGAGGGTCCGAACACCGGGGAGCTGTTTTTT. Its protein is CASGEGPNTGELFF.

This clonotype has at least ten counts. The genes are TRBV7-8 and TRBJ1-2; 7 bases are shared with TRBD1. The V gene end was trimmed by 4 bases and the J gene end by 1 base; junction bases not matched to a gene: 6. Per germline, CDR1 SGHVS and CDR2 FQNEAQ. This CDR3 contains 15 residues. CDR3 loop: CASSSPDRNNYGYTF. CDR3 coding DNA: TGTGCCAGCAGCTCTCCGGACAGGAATAACTATGGCTACACCTTC. Full variable domain (remainder filled in from reference TRBV7-8 and TRBJ1-2): GAGVSQSPRYKVAKRGQDVALRCDPISGHVSLFWYQQALGQGPEFLTYFQNEAQLDKSGLPSDRFFAERPEGSVSTLKIQRTQQEDSAVYLCASSSPDRNNYGYTFGSGTRLTVV.

This chain joins TRBV9 and TRBJ2-3; 11 bases align to TRBD2. Per the germline V gene, CDR1 is SGDLS and CDR2 is YYNGEE. CDR3 length equals 15 residues. V trimming: 0 bases; J trimming: 6 bases; junction bases outside the gene matches: 3. The CDR3 sequence is CASSVGLAGTDTQYF. CDR3 sequence (DNA): TGTGCCAGCAGCGTAGGACTAGCGGGAACGGATACGCAGTATTTT.

The V gene is TRBV28, the J gene TRBJ2-7; D may correspond to TRBD1 or TRBD2 (6 bases each). Germline V CDR1 and CDR2: MDHEN, SYDVKM. V dropped 0 bases and J dropped 4 bases, with 19 bases sitting between them. The CDR3 has 17 amino acids. The CDR3 nucleotides are TGTGCCAGCAGTTTATGGGGGGGCGAATCGCGAAGATACGAGCAGTACTTC. Translating it yields CASSLWGGESRRYEQYF.

This clonotype has a count of ten or more. The chain has TRBV12-3 or TRBV12-4 and TRBJ1-1; the D is unclear. The CDR3 contains 14 residues. V was cut by 6 bases and J by 7 bases, with 18 bases left in between. The CDR3 loop reads CASSSPTKGLEAFF. In DNA form, the CDR3 reads TGTGCCAGCAGCTCTCCGACGAAGGGCCTTGAAGCTTTCTTT.

The chain uses TRBV19 and TRBJ2-1, with 10 bases that match TRBD2. J gave up 10 bases and V 7 bases, and 10 bases lay outside the gene matches. The V gene's germline CDR1 is LNHDA and CDR2 SQIVND (reference sequence). The CDR3 is 14 residues long. In DNA form, the CDR3 reads TGTGCCAGTATTAGGACTAGCGGTGCTCCCGAGCAGTTCTTC. The encoded protein is CASIRTSGAPEQFF. Together with reference TRBV19 and TRBJ2-1, the CDR3 gives the full variable domain: DGGITQSPKYLFRKEGQNVTLSCEQNLNHDAMYWYRQDPGQGLRLIYYSQIVNDFQKGDIAEGYSVSREKKESFPLTVTSAQKNPTAFYLCASIRTSGAPEQFFGPGTRLTVL.

This clonotype was seen ten or more times. The J gene is TRBJ1-2, the V gene TRBV7-2; the match to TRBD1 covers 8 bases. J gave up 4 bases and V 5 bases, and 9 bases lay outside the gene matches. The germline V gene has CDR1 SGHTA and CDR2 FQGNSA. The CDR3 totals 15 residues. Written as DNA, the CDR3 is TGTGCCAGCAGCACACGGACAGGGACTACCTATGGCTACACCTTC. Amino acid sequence: CASSTRTGTTYGYTF.

This clonotype was seen at least ten times. The chain has TRBV7-8 and TRBJ2-1, with unresolved D. Looked up from germline, CDR1 is SGHVS and CDR2 is FQNEAQ. This CDR3 has 16 residues. Trimming pared 5 bases from V and 5 bases from J, leaving 19 bases between. CDR3 protein: CASSRRFIGQDNEQFF. As DNA, the CDR3 is TGTGCCAGCAGCCGTCGGTTTATAGGGCAGGACAATGAGCAGTTCTTC.

Concerning this clonotype itself: A read error may explain this, as a much larger clone is one base away. This chain connects TRBV7-9 to TRBJ2-2, with 10 bases aligning to TRBD2. V gave up 2 bases and J gave up 4 bases; unmatched junction bases: 1. This CDR3 region has 15 residues. Per germline, CDR1 SEHNR and CDR2 FQNEAQ (reference sequence). DNA of the CDR3: TGTGCCAGCAGCTTATCTAGCGGGAGCACCGGGGAGCTGTTTTTT. The encoded protein is CASSLSSGSTGELFF. Combining the CDR3 with reference TRBV7-9 and TRBJ2-2 gives the whole variable domain DTGVSQNPRHKITKRGQNVTFRCDPISEHNRLYWYRQTLGQGPEFLTYFQNEAQLEKSRLLSDRFSAERPKGSFSTLEIQRTEQGDSAMYLCASSLSSGSTGELFFGEGSRLTVL.

This clonotype was seen only a few times. V gene TRBV7-2 combines with J gene TRBJ2-7; D is perhaps TRBD1 or TRBD2 (5 bases each). CDR1 SGHTA and CDR2 FQGNSA come from the germline V gene. V was trimmed by 3 bases and J by 7 bases, leaving 19 bases between them. CDR3 length equals 15 residues. CDR3 DNA sequence: TGTGCCAGCAGCTTGGGACCGACGAATCTGGGGGAGCAGTACTTC. It yields the protein CASSLGPTNLGEQYF.

The chain combines TRBV20-1 with TRBJ2-3, with D possibly matching TRBD2 (6 bases). The V end was cut by 6 bases, the J end by 3 bases, with 16 bases between. This CDR3 region has 14 residues. Germline V gene lookup returns CDR1 DFQATT and CDR2 SNEGSKA (reference sequence). The CDR3 sequence: CSAEEGPRTDTQYF. Written as DNA, the CDR3 is TGCAGTGCCGAGGAGGGGCCTAGGACAGATACGCAGTATTTT.

This chain connects TRBV12-3 or TRBV12-4 to TRBJ2-6; D could derive from TRBD1 or TRBD2 (5 bases each). V shed 10 bases and J shed 2 bases, with 15 bases lying between them. The CDR3 is made up of 15 amino acids. DNA for the CDR3: TGTGCCACGTCGTTGGGACCAGCTGGGGCCAACGTCCTGACTTTC. Amino acids: CATSLGPAGANVLTF.

V and J are TRBV18 and TRBJ1-2, with TRBD1 identical over 8 bases. Germline V lookup: CDR1 KGHSH, CDR2 LQKENI. This CDR3 spans 13 amino acids. The ends lost 2 bases at V and 10 bases at J; junction bases unmatched: 6. CDR3 residues: CASSPDRGLDYTF. The CDR3 DNA reads TGTGCCAGCTCACCAGACAGGGGTCTGGACTACACCTTC.

This clonotype was picked up many times. The V and J genes are TRBV7-3 and TRBJ2-5; D remains unclear. The CDR3 has 14 residues. From germline, CDR1 is SGHTA and CDR2 FQGTGA. V was trimmed by 5 bases and J by 2 bases, leaving 12 bases between them. CDR3 amino acids: CASSPPGDQETQYF. The CDR3 DNA is TGTGCCAGCAGCCCCCCGGGCGATCAAGAGACCCAGTACTTC.

This clonotype was picked up a small number of times. The chain joins TRBV12-3 or TRBV12-4 to TRBJ2-3; 10 bases line up with TRBD1. The CDR3 has 19 amino acids. Germline trimming cut 2 bases from V and 2 bases from J; bases unmatched to any gene: 13. The CDR3 nucleotides are TGTGCCAGCAGTTTATTCTCCGGGACAGGGGTTCCTACCACAGATACGCAGTATTTT. It encodes CASSLFSGTGVPTTDTQYF.